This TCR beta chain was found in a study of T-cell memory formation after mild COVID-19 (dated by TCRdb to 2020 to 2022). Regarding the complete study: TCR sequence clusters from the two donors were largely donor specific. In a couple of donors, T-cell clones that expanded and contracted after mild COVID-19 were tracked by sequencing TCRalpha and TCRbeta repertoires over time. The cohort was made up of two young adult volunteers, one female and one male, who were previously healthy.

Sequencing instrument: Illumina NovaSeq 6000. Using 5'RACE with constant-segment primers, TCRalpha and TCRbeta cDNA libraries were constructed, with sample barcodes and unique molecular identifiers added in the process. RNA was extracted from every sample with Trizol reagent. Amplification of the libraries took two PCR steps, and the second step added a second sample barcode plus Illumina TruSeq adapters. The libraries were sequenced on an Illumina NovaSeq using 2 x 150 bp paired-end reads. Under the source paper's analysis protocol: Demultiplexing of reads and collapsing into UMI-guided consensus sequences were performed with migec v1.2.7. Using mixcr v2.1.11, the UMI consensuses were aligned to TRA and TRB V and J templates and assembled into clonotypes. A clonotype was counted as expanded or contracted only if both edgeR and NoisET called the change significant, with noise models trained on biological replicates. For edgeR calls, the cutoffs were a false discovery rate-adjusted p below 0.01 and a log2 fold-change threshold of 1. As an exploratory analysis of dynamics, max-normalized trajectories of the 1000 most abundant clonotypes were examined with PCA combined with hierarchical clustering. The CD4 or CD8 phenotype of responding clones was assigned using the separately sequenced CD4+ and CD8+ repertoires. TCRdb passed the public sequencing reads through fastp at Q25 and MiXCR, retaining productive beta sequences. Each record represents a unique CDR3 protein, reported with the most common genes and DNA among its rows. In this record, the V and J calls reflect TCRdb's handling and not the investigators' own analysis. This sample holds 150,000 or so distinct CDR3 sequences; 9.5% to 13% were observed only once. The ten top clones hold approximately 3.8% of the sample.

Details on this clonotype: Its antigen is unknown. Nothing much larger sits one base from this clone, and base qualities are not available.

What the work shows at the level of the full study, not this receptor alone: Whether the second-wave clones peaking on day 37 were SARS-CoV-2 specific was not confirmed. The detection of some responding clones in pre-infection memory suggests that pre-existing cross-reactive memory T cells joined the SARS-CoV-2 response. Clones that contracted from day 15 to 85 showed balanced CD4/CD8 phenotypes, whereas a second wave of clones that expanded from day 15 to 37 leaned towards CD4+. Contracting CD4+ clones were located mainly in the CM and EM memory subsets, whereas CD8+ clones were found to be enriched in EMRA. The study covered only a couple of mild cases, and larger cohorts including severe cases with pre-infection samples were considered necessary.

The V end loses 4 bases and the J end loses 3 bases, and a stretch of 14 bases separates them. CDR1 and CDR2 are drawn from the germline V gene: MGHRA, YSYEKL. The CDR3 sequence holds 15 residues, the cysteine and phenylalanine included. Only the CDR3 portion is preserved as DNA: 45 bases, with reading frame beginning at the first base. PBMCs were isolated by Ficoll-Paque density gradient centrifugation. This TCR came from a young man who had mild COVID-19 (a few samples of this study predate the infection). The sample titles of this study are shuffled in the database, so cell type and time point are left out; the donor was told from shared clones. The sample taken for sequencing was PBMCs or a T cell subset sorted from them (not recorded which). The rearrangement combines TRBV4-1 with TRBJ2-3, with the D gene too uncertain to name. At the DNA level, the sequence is TGCGCCAGCAGCCCGATCGGAAGGAAGACAGATACGCAGTATTTT. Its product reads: CASSPIGRKTDTQYF.